The clone carrying this T cell receptor (beta chain) was detected a few times. Its antigen remains unidentified. Per the germline V gene, CDR1 is SGDLS and CDR2 is YYNGEE. This CDR3 contains 16 residues. Trimming removed 0 bases from V and 5 bases from J; junction bases left unmatched: 7. Regulatory T cells were sorted as CD4+CD25hiCD127low/negative. These data come from a study of B cell selection in AIRE deficiency. Per the study methods: Pooled Tregs gave roughly 62,000 patient and 1x10^5 or so donor TCRbeta sequences. Sequenced by immunoSEQ multiplex PCR; TCRdb stores in-frame clones only, minus some. Clone size and V and J calls were adopted from that table, with D and trimming inferred from the DNA. The sample has 12,000 to 15,000 clones; just over 90% are singletons. Study-wide results and caveats: Around 31% of healthy-shared Treg sequences were found among patient Tconv cells. AIRE-deficient Tconv and Treg repertoires matched healthy donors in TCRBV, CDR3 length, diversity. Only 9.3% of about 3,500 shared Treg sequences were patient-specific; around 33% healthy-specific.

The receptor comes from a human donor with AIRE deficiency. The sequenced sample was Tregs sorted from PBMCs. The chain uses TRBV9 and TRBJ2-5; TRBD2 aligns across 10 bases. The CDR3 here is CASSVASGRAGETQYF. The DNA of the CDR3 is TGTGCCAGCAGCGTAGCCAGCGGGAGGGCCGGGGAGACCCAGTACTTC.